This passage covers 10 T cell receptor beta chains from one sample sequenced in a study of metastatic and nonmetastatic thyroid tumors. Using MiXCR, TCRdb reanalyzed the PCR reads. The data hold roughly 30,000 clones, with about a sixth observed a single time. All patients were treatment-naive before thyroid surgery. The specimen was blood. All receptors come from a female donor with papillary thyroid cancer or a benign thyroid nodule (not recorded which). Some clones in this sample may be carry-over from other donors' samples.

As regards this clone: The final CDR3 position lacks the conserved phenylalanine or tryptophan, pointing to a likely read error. The CDR3 nucleotides read TGCGCCAGCAAGGGCAGACAGAACACTGAAGCTTTCTCT. It translates to CASKGRQNTEAFS. The chain joins TRBV5-1 to TRBJ1-1, with D unclear. The CDR3 length is 13 residues. Germline-derived CDR1 and CDR2 are SGHRS and YFSETQ. V was trimmed by 6 bases and J by 1 base, leaving 10 bases between them.

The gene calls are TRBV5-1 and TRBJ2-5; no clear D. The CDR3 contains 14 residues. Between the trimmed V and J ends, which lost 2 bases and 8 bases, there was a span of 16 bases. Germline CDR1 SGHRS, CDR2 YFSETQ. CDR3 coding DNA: TGCGCCAGCAGCTTAGAGGCGAGGAGAGGTACCCAGTACTTC. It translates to CASSLEARRGTQYF.

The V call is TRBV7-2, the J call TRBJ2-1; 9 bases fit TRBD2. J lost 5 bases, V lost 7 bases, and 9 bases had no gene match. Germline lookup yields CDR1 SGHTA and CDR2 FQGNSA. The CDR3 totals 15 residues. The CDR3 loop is CASKLAGANNNEQFF. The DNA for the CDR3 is TGTGCCAGCAAATTAGCGGGGGCGAATAACAATGAGCAGTTCTTC.

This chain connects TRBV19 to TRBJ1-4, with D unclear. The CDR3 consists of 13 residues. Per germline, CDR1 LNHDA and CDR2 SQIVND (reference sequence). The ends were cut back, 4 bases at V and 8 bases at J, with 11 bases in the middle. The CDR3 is CASSTFRKEKLFF. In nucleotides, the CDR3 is TGTGCCAGTAGTACATTTCGGAAAGAAAAACTGTTTTTT.

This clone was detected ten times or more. CDR3 bases: TGTGCCATCAGTGAGAGGGGACAGGGAAGGAGTGGCTACACCTTC. It specifies CAISERGQGRSGYTF. The chain joins TRBV10-3 to TRBJ1-2, with 9 bases that match TRBD1. This CDR3 has 15 residues. With 2 bases clipped from V and 7 bases from J, the junction kept 8 bases outside the gene matches. Looked up from germline, CDR1 is ENHRY and CDR2 is SYGVKD.

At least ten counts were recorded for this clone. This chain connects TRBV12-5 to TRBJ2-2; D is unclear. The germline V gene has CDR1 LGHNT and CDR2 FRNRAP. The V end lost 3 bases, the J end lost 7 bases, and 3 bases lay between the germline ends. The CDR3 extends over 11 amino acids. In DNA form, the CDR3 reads TGTGCTAGTGGTTTTGGCGGGGAGCTGTTTTTT. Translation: CASGFGGELFF.

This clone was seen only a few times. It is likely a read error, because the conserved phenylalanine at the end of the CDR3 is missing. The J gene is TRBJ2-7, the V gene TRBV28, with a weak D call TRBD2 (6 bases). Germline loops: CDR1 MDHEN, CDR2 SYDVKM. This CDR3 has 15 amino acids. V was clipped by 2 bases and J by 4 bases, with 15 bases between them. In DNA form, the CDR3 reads TGTGCCAGCAGTTTAGGTGGGGGGACTCGGTACGAGCAGTACCTC. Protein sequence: CASSLGGGTRYEQYL.

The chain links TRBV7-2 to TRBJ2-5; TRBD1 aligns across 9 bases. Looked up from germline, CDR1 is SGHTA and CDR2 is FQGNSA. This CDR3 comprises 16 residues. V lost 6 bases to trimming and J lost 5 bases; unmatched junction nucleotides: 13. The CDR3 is CASSPGGTGWGETQYF. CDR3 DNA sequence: TGTGCCAGCAGTCCAGGCGGGACAGGGTGGGGCGAGACCCAGTACTTC.

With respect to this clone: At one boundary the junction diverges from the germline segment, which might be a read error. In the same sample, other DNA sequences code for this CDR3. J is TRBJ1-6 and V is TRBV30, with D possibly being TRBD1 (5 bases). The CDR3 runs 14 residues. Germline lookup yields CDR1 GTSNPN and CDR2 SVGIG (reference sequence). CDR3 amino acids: CAWSRQSYNSPLHF. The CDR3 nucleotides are TGTGCCTGGAGCAGACAGTCGTATAATTCACCCCTACACTTT.

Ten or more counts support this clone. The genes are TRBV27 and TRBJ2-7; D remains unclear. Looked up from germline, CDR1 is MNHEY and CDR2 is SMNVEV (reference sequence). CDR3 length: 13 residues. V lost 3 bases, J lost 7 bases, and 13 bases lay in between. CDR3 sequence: CASSFLGSREQYF. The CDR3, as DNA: TGTGCCAGCAGTTTTTTGGGGTCTCGGGAGCAGTACTTC.